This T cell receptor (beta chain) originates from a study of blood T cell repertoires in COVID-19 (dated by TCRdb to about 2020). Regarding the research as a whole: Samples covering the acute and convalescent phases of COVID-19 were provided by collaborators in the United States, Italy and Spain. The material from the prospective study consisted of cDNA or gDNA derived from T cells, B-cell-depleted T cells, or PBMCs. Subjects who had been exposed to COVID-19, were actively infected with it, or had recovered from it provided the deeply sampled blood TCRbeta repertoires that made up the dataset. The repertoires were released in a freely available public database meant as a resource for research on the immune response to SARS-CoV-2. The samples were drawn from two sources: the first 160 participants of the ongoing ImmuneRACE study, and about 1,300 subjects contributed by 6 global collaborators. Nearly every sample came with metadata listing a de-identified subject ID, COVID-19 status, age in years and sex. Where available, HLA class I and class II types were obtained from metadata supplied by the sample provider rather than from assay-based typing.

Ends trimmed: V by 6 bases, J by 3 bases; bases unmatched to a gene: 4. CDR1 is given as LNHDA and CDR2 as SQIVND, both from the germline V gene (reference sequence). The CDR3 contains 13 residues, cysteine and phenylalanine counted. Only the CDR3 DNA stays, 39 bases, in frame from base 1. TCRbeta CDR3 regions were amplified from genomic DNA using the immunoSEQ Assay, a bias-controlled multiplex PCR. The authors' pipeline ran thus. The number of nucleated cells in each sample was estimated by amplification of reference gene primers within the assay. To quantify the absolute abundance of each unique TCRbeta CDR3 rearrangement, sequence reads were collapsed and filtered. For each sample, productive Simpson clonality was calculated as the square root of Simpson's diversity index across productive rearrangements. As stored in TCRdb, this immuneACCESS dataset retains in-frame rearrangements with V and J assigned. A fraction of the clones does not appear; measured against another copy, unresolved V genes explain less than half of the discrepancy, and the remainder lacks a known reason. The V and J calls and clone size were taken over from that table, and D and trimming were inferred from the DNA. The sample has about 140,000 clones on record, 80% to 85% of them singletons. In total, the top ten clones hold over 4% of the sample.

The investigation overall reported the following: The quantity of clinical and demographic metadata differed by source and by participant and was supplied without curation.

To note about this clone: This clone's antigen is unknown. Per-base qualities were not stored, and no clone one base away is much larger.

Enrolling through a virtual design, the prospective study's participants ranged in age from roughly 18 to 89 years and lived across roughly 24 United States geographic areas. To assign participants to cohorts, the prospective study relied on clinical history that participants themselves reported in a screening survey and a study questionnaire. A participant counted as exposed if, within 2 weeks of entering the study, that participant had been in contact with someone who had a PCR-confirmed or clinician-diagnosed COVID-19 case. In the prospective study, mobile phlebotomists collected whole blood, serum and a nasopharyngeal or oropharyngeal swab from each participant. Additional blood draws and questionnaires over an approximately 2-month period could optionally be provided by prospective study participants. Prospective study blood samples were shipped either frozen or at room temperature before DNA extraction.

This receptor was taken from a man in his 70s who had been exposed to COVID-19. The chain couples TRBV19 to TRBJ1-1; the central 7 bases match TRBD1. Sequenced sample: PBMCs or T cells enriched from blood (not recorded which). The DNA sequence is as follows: TGTGCCAGTAGCCGGACAGGAGACACTGAAGCTTTCTTT. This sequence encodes CASSRTGDTEAFF.